These 20 T cell receptor beta chains originate from one sample sequenced in a study of T cell repertoires in cytomegalovirus infection (dated by TCRdb to between 2018 and 2021). The listed sequencing device is Illumina HiSeq 1500. TCRdb trimmed the raw reads at Q25, called clones with MiXCR and kept productive beta chains. Every CDR3 protein is listed once, alongside the most common genes and DNA of its rows. This sample holds 100,000 or so distinct CDR3 sequences; about 15% were observed only once. The ten largest account for around 8.2% of the sample. The sample consisted of PBMCs. The receptors were gathered from a human donor in good health (CMV status not recorded). Some clones in this sample may be carry-over from other donors' samples.

J is TRBJ2-1 and V is TRBV6-2 or TRBV6-3; 8 nucleotides match TRBD2. This CDR3 is built from 15 residues. The V segment lost 2 bases and the J segment 3 bases; nucleotides outside the gene matches: 3. Germline assignment: CDR1 MNHEY and CDR2 SVGEGT. The CDR3 protein is CASSYRRGDYNEQFF. In DNA, the CDR3 is TGTGCCAGCAGTTACAGGCGGGGGGACTACAATGAGCAGTTCTTC.

Many counts were recorded for this clonotype. The chain is built from TRBV11-3 and TRBJ1-3; D uncertain. The CDR3 consists of 14 residues. Germline V gene data show CDR1 as SGHNT and CDR2 as YENEEA. Trimming shortened V by 2 bases and J by 1 base, and 6 bases separated the two germline ends. DNA for the CDR3: TGTGCCAGCAGCTTATACGGATCTGGAAACACCATATATTTT. It codes for CASSLYGSGNTIYF.

A remark on this clonotype: A much larger clone differs from this one at a single base, so this may be a read error. This chain links TRBV12-3 or TRBV12-4 with TRBJ1-4; D not certain. CDR3 length equals 15 residues. The CDR3: CASSPLFDVNEKLCF. As DNA, the CDR3 is TGTGCCAGCAGTCCTCTATTTGACGTAAATGAAAAACTGTGTTTT.

The sample holds many counts of this clonotype. The chain links TRBV7-2 to TRBJ1-2; D gene ambiguous. The length of the CDR3 is 15 residues. The germline V and J ends were trimmed by 5 bases and 6 bases, with 19 bases remaining between them. Germline values: CDR1 SGHTA, CDR2 FQGNSA. DNA of the CDR3: TGTGCCAGCAGCAAAGAGGCGACGACTTCTCATGGCTACACCTTC. It codes for CASSKEATTSHGYTF.

This clonotype was found a few times. J is TRBJ2-5 and V is TRBV23-1; D remains unclear. TRBV23-1 is treated as an ORF (open reading frame) with a function not yet certain. The CDR3 totals 13 residues. Trimming cost V 4 bases and J 5 bases, with 11 bases left between them. CDR3 in DNA: TGCGCCAGCAGTCGGCTACTCTGGGAGACCCAGTACTTC. This sequence encodes CASSRLLWETQYF.

Worth noting for this clonotype: A much larger clone is a single base away; this may be a read error. V is TRBV5-1 and J is TRBJ2-2; 7 bases are shared with TRBD1. Germline lookup yields CDR1 SGHRS and CDR2 YFSETQ. This CDR3 has 15 residues. V dropped 9 bases and J dropped 2; count of bases not matched to a gene: 10. CDR3 DNA sequence: TGCGCCAACCTTAGGGACAGCTTAAACACCGGGGAGCTGTTTTTT. It yields the protein CANLRDSLNTGELFF.

The table lists this clonotype with a few counts. The rearrangement joins TRBV2 to TRBJ1-5, with 9 bases that match TRBD1. The V segment lost 6 bases and the J segment 10 bases; nucleotides outside the gene matches: 13. CDR1 and CDR2 from the germline V gene are SNHLY and FYNNEI. The CDR3 is 15 amino acids. CDR3 nucleotides: TGTGCCAGCAGCCCCGGGACAGGGACCTCGGGTCCCCAGCATTTT. It specifies CASSPGTGTSGPQHF.

This clonotype has a handful of counts. This chain links TRBV7-9 with TRBJ1-2; a weak D match, TRBD1 (6 bases). V was shortened by 4 bases and J by 4 bases, with 7 bases between the two germline ends. CDR1 SEHNR and CDR2 FQNEAQ come from the germline V gene (reference sequence). There are 12 residues in the CDR3. The CDR3 coding sequence is TGTGCCAGCAGCTCGACAGGCTATGGCTACACCTTC. Amino acid sequence: CASSSTGYGYTF.

The chain recombines TRBV29-1 with TRBJ2-7; D remains unclear. V dropped 2 bases and J dropped 3 bases, with 8 bases sitting between them. Germline lookup yields CDR1 SQVTM and CDR2 ANQGSEA. CDR3 size: 12 residues. CDR3: CSVERKSYEQYF. CDR3 in DNA: TGCAGCGTTGAACGCAAAAGCTACGAGCAGTACTTC.

This clonotype was picked up a small number of times. The chain combines TRBV19 with TRBJ2-6; D remains unclear. V lost 3 bases, J lost 2 bases, and 8 bases lay in between. Germline V gene sequence: CDR1 LNHDA, CDR2 SQIVND (reference sequence). The CDR3 is 15 residues long. CDR3 amino acids: CASSIGFTGANVLTF. The CDR3 nucleotides are TGTGCCAGTAGTATCGGCTTCACTGGGGCCAACGTCCTGACTTTC.

In its sample, this clonotype was seen a few times. The J gene is TRBJ1-2, the V gene TRBV29-1; the match to TRBD1 covers 7 bases. The CDR3 has 15 amino acids. CDR1 is SQVTM and CDR2 is ANQGSEA in the germline V gene. The V gene end was trimmed by 6 bases and the J gene end by 7 bases; junction bases not matched to a gene: 17. CDR3 nucleotide sequence: TGCAGCGTAGAGGGGGACAGCAGCTCCGCCAGTGGCTACACCTTC. The encoded protein is CSVEGDSSSASGYTF.

The chain links TRBV4-2 to TRBJ1-2; no reliable D call. The germline V gene has CDR1 LGHNA and CDR2 YNFKEQ. Trimming took 1 base from V and 4 from J, leaving 7 bases between them. This CDR3 is built from 13 residues. The CDR3 DNA reads as TGTGCCAGCAGCCAAGGGGCGGGCTATGGCTACACCTTC. Protein: CASSQGAGYGYTF.

This clonotype was recorded a few times. The CDR3: CASSSGSYGYTF. The CDR3 DNA follows: TGTGCCAGCAGTTCTGGGTCCTATGGCTACACCTTC. This chain joins TRBV28 and TRBJ1-2; D unresolved. The CDR3 is 12 residues long. V lost 4 bases and J lost 4, with 7 bases in between. Germline loops: CDR1 MDHEN, CDR2 SYDVKM.

This clonotype occurred a few times. The chain uses TRBV7-9 and TRBJ1-1; no reliable D call. The germline CDR1 and CDR2 sequences are SEHNR and FQNEAQ (reference sequence). The CDR3 is 14 amino acids. V was cut by 4 bases and J by 9 bases, with 18 bases left in between. The CDR3 sequence is CASSSLKKHSQAFF. Here the CDR3 DNA reads TGTGCCAGCAGCTCGTTAAAAAAGCACTCCCAAGCTTTCTTT.

The chain uses TRBV12-3 or TRBV12-4 and TRBJ2-5; possible D gene TRBD2, 6 bases. CDR3 size: 13 residues. Trimming removed 4 bases at V and 5 bases at J, with 11 bases between. The CDR3 sequence is CASSSGVLETQYF. Here the CDR3 DNA reads TGTGCCAGCAGTTCGGGGGTCCTGGAGACCCAGTACTTC.

This chain connects TRBV7-4 to TRBJ2-1, with 10 bases lining up with TRBD2. V dropped 3 bases and J dropped 9; count of bases not matched to a gene: 8. The CDR3 is 15 amino acids. Germline V CDR1 and CDR2: SGHVT, SQSDAQ. The CDR3 reads CASSFGGTSDCEQFF. CDR3 DNA: TGTGCCAGCAGCTTCGGTGGGACTAGCGATTGTGAGCAGTTCTTC.

This clonotype was observed a single time. This chain links TRBV7-2 with TRBJ2-2; perhaps TRBD2 as D (6 bases). V was pared by 2 bases and J by 7 bases, with 17 bases between. Looked up from germline, CDR1 is SGHTA and CDR2 is FQGNSA. The CDR3 has 16 amino acids. CDR3 bases: TGTGCCAGCAGCTTAATGGCCAGGGAGGTGGGCGGGGAGCTGTTTTTT. Its translation is CASSLMAREVGGELFF.

The sample holds many counts of this clonotype. This chain connects TRBV5-5 to TRBJ2-7, with D unresolved. The CDR3 totals 14 residues. V was clipped by 0 bases and J by 2 bases, with 9 bases between them. In germline, CDR1 is SGHKS, CDR2 YYEKEE (reference sequence). The CDR3 DNA sequence: TGTGCCAGCAGCTTGGGCAGGAGCCCCTACGAGCAGTACTTC. Translation gives CASSLGRSPYEQYF. Supplemented by reference TRBV5-5 and TRBJ2-7, the full variable domain reads DAGVTQSPTHLIKTRGQQVTLRCSPISGHKSVSWYQQVLGQGPQFIFQYYEKEERGRGNFPDRFSARQFPNYSSELNVNALLLGDSALYLCASSLGRSPYEQYFGPGTRLTVT.

This clonotype was seen at least ten times. The chain uses TRBV28 and TRBJ2-7; possible D gene TRBD2, 5 bases. Deletions cut 4 bases from V and 0 bases from J, with 13 bases between. Germline-derived CDR1 and CDR2 are MDHEN and SYDVKM. The CDR3 runs to 15 residues. Written as DNA, the CDR3 is TGTGCCAGCAGTTCCCCGAGGGCGAGCTCCTACGAGCAGTACTTC. It translates to CASSSPRASSYEQYF.

J is TRBJ1-4 and V is TRBV20-1, with a possible D match to TRBD1 (5 bases). CDR1 is DFQATT, CDR2 SNEGSKA, per germline (reference sequence). Between the trimmed V and J ends, which lost 6 bases and 8 bases, there was a span of 13 bases. CDR3 length: 12 residues. In DNA, the CDR3 is TGCAGTGCGGGGCAGGGAGGCGAAAAACTGTTTTTT. Protein: CSAGQGGEKLFF.